The 24 T cell receptor beta chains given below trace back to one sample, sequenced in a study of T cells in localized non-small cell lung cancer. Assay: immunoSEQ multiplex PCR; the TCRdb copy retains only in-frame clones and omits some. This table has around 28,000 clones, roughly 90% appearing once. This specimen was peripheral blood, taken before any cancer treatment. All receptors derive from a woman aged 18 to 50 with stage I lung adenocarcinoma.

This chain connects TRBV9 to TRBJ1-1; 7 positions agree with TRBD1. The CDR3 extends over 14 amino acids. V lost 4 bases to trimming and J lost 5 bases; unmatched junction nucleotides: 8. Germline V gene data show CDR1 as SGDLS and CDR2 as YYNGEE. CDR3 sequence reads: CASSPNTGETEAFF. The CDR3 DNA reads TGTGCCAGCAGCCCTAATACAGGGGAAACTGAAGCTTTCTTT.

The chain couples TRBV7-8 to TRBJ2-3; D is undetermined. CDR3 size: 14 residues. Germline V gene data show CDR1 as SGHVS and CDR2 as FQNEAQ. The germline V and J ends were trimmed by 3 bases and 7 bases, with 14 bases remaining between them. The DNA for the CDR3 is TGTGCCAGCAGCTTGTCTAATACCCCATATACGCAGTATTTT. Encoded protein: CASSLSNTPYTQYF.

This rearrangement joins TRBV11-1 to TRBJ2-5; the D gene is possibly TRBD2 (5 bases). The V and J ends lost 2 bases and 6 bases respectively, with 10 bases between them. This CDR3 comprises 13 residues. Germline CDR1 and CDR2: SGHAT and FQDESV (reference sequence). The DNA for the CDR3 is TGTGCCAGCAGCTTACCGGGGTTAAAGACCCAGTACTTC. It translates to CASSLPGLKTQYF.

This chain links TRBV5-6 with TRBJ2-4, with a tentative D call TRBD1 (5 bases). The germline V gene encodes CDR1 SGHDT and CDR2 YYEEEE. This CDR3 comprises 14 residues. V dropped 0 bases and J dropped 3 bases, with 7 bases sitting between them. The CDR3 is CASSLGQNKNIQYF. Here the CDR3 DNA reads TGTGCCAGCAGCTTGGGACAGAACAAAAACATTCAGTACTTC.

This chain joins TRBV2 and TRBJ1-2; a weak D match, TRBD1 (5 bases). Germline-derived CDR1 and CDR2 are SNHLY and FYNNEI. This CDR3 is 13 amino acids long. The CDR3 DNA follows: TGTGCTATATGGGGCGCCGACGGTGGTGGCTACACCTTC. Translating it yields CAIWGADGGGYTF. The variable domain in full, with the rest retrieved from reference TRBV2 and TRBJ1-2, is EPEVTQTPSHQVTQMGQEVILRCVPISNHLYFYWYRQILGQKVEFLVSFYNNEISEKSEIFDDQFSVERPDGSNFTLKIRSTKLEDSAMYFCAIWGADGGGYTFGSGTRLTVV.

This chain connects TRBV7-6 to TRBJ2-7; TRBD1 agrees at 10 bases. Trimming took 1 base from V and 6 from J; bases not matched to a gene: 0. The CDR3 sequence is 13 residues long. Germline V CDR1 and CDR2: SGHVS, FNYEAQ. For the CDR3, the DNA is TGTGCCAGCAGCTTAGGGACAGGGGGCGAGCAGTACTTC. Translated, it gives CASSLGTGGEQYF. Drawing the rest from reference TRBV7-6 and TRBJ2-7, the complete variable domain is GAGVSQSPRYKVTKRGQDVALRCDPISGHVSLYWYRQALGQGPEFLTYFNYEAQQDKSGLPNDRFSAERPEGSISTLTIQRTEQRDSAMYRCASSLGTGGEQYFGPGTRLTVT.

The gene calls are TRBV10-3 and TRBJ2-7; tentative D call: TRBD2 (6 bases). The CDR3 has 14 amino acids. Germline values: CDR1 ENHRY, CDR2 SYGVKD. Trimming left V 6 bases short and J 2 bases short, with 14 bases between. The CDR3 sequence: CAIRPGTEAYEQYF. As DNA, the CDR3 is TGTGCCATCAGACCCGGGACTGAAGCCTACGAGCAGTACTTC.

V and J are TRBV7-8 and TRBJ1-2; D not certain. The CDR3 loop spans 13 amino acids. The V gene lost 5 bases and the J gene lost 8 bases, with 15 bases spanning the gap. The germline V gene encodes CDR1 SGHVS and CDR2 FQNEAQ. CDR3 sequence (DNA): TGTGCCAGCAGCCCCCGACTCGACCGGGGCTACACCTTC. Amino acids: CASSPRLDRGYTF.

The chain couples TRBV14 to TRBJ1-1, with D perhaps matching TRBD1 (5 bases). The CDR3 has 14 amino acids. The V and J ends lost 4 bases and 5 bases respectively, with 14 bases between them. Germline CDR1 is SGHDN and CDR2 is FVKESK. The CDR3 region has the DNA TGTGCCAGCAGCCCCAACCGGGGGGGGACTGAAGCTTTCTTT. Its protein product is CASSPNRGGTEAFF.

Only one count was recorded for this clone. The chain couples TRBV11-2 to TRBJ2-7, with 11 positions matching TRBD2. Germline assignment: CDR1 SGHAT and CDR2 FQNNGV. The CDR3 length is 15 residues. Trimming cost V 2 bases and J 4 bases; bases outside gene matches: 4. The CDR3 sequence: CASSLPTSGRYEQYF. CDR3 nucleotide sequence: TGTGCCAGCAGCTTACCCACTAGCGGGAGATACGAGCAGTACTTC.

The rearrangement uses TRBV7-9 and TRBJ1-2, with D unclear. The germline V gene encodes CDR1 SEHNR and CDR2 FQNEAQ (reference sequence). The CDR3 is made up of 11 amino acids. V was pared by 1 base and J by 9 bases, with 6 bases between. CDR3 DNA sequence: TGTGCCAGCAGCTTAGAAAGGCGCTACACCTTC. This gives the protein CASSLERRYTF.

The chain is built from TRBV4-3 and TRBJ2-3; TRBD2 aligns across 14 bases. Germline trimming cut 3 bases from V and 1 base from J; bases unmatched to any gene: 12. CDR1 is LGHNA and CDR2 is YSLEER in the germline V gene. The CDR3 sequence is 20 residues long. The CDR3 sequence is CASSHPPGLAGVGGTDTQYF. CDR3 coding DNA: TGCGCCAGCAGCCACCCACCGGGACTAGCGGGAGTGGGGGGCACAGATACGCAGTATTTT.

The genes are TRBV27 and TRBJ2-1; TRBD2 matches 9 bases. This CDR3 comprises 15 residues. Per the germline V gene, CDR1 is MNHEY and CDR2 is SMNVEV (reference sequence). J was trimmed by 4 bases and V by 6 bases; bases with no gene match: 7. CDR3 region: CASRYSSGTYNEQFF. DNA for the CDR3: TGTGCCAGCAGGTACTCTAGCGGGACTTACAATGAGCAGTTCTTC.

The chain carries TRBV5-1 and TRBJ1-5; a weak D match, TRBD1 (6 bases). The V and J ends lost 3 bases and 4 bases respectively, with 14 bases between them. The CDR3 is 15 amino acids. Germline V gene lookup returns CDR1 SGHRS and CDR2 YFSETQ. Here the CDR3 reads CASSSTWGPNQPQHF. The CDR3 DNA reads TGCGCCAGCAGCTCGACGTGGGGGCCTAATCAGCCCCAGCATTTT.

The chain is built from TRBV9 and TRBJ1-1; D is uncertain. The CDR3 loop spans 13 amino acids. In germline, CDR1 is SGDLS, CDR2 YYNGEE. Trimming left V 4 bases short and J 1 base short, with 8 bases between. CDR3 nucleotide sequence: TGTGCCAGCAGCCGGCTGGGGAACACTGAAGCTTTCTTT. Amino acids: CASSRLGNTEAFF. Full variable domain (remainder filled in from reference TRBV9 and TRBJ1-1): DSGVTQTPKHLITATGQRVTLRCSPRSGDLSVYWYQQSLDQGLQFLIQYYNGEERAKGNILERFSAQQFPDLHSELNLSSLELGDSALYFCASSRLGNTEAFFGQGTRLTVV.

The count of this clone is one. Written as DNA, the CDR3 is TGTGCCAGCAGTTTGAGGGGCTATGGCTACACCTTC. Its translation is CASSLRGYGYTF. The chain joins TRBV28 to TRBJ1-2; weak D call: TRBD1 (5 bases). The CDR3 runs 12 residues. The V and J ends lost 3 bases and 4 bases respectively, with 6 bases between them. Germline V gene lookup returns CDR1 MDHEN and CDR2 SYDVKM.

This chain uses TRBV7-2 with TRBJ1-2, with D uncertain. CDR3 length: 15 residues. The V gene's germline CDR1 is SGHTA and CDR2 FQGNSA. Trimming removed 4 bases at V and 0 bases at J, with 12 bases between. The CDR3 nucleotides read TGTGCCAGCAGCTACTACAGACTTTCTAACTATGGCTACACCTTC. Amino acids: CASSYYRLSNYGYTF. Filled out from reference TRBV7-2 and TRBJ1-2, the complete variable domain reads GAGVSQSPSNKVTEKGKDVELRCDPISGHTALYWYRQSLGQGLEFLIYFQGNSAPDKSGLPSDRFSAERTGGSVSTLTIQRTQQEDSAVYLCASSYYRLSNYGYTFGSGTRLTVV.

The chain recombines TRBV6-1 with TRBJ1-4, with D tentatively TRBD1 (5 bases). Germline V gene lookup returns CDR1 MNHNS and CDR2 SASEGT. This CDR3 is 15 amino acids long. V shed 1 base and J shed 2 bases, with 8 bases lying between them. As DNA, the CDR3 is TGTGCCAGCAGTGAAGTCCAGGGTACTAATGAAAAACTGTTTTTT. It yields the protein CASSEVQGTNEKLFF.

The genes are TRBV10-3 and TRBJ2-6, with D hard to call. This CDR3 contains 13 residues. Germline CDR1 and CDR2: ENHRY and SYGVKD. V lost 0 bases to trimming and J lost 3 bases, with 0 bases between them. CDR3 DNA: TGTGCCATCAGTGAGTCTGGGGCCAACGTCCTGACTTTC. Protein sequence: CAISESGANVLTF.

This clone was seen a single time. The genes are TRBV28 and TRBJ1-1; 10 bases are a match to TRBD1. The CDR3 runs 16 residues. The V and J ends lost 3 bases and 4 bases, in that order; junction bases with no gene match: 8. Germline CDR1 reads MDHEN; CDR2 reads SYDVKM. The CDR3 DNA is TGTGCCAGCAGTTTGTTAGGGACAGGGGTGGGCACTGAAGCTTTCTTT. Translation gives CASSLLGTGVGTEAFF.

The J gene is TRBJ1-1, the V gene TRBV5-8, with D perhaps TRBD1 (6 bases). The V end was cut by 4 bases, the J end by 12 bases, with 25 bases between. Germline V gene lookup returns CDR1 SGHTS and CDR2 YDEGEE. The CDR3 runs 15 residues. CDR3 DNA: TGTGCCAGCAGCATCCGGGGGGCTCAAGAAAGCTTTTCTTTCTTT. This sequence encodes CASSIRGAQESFSFF.

V is TRBV9 and J is TRBJ2-5; 13 nucleotides match TRBD2. CDR1 and CDR2 (germline): SGDLS, YYNGEE. The CDR3 runs 18 residues. The ends lost 5 bases at V and 0 bases at J; junction bases unmatched: 10. The CDR3 nucleotides are TGTGCCAGCAGTTATGGGACTAGCGGGAACCGGGACCAAGAGACCCAGTACTTC. This sequence encodes CASSYGTSGNRDQETQYF.

On this clone itself: At the DNA level, this CDR3 is encoded by other sequences in the same sample as well. The chain couples TRBV4-1 to TRBJ1-1; tentatively, D is TRBD1 (6 bases). Germline V gene lookup returns CDR1 MGHRA and CDR2 YSYEKL. The germline V and J ends were trimmed by 0 bases and 0 bases, with 29 bases remaining between them. The CDR3 contains 22 residues. CDR3 protein: CASSQDPPGAPAIYYLNTEAFF. In DNA form, the CDR3 reads TGCGCCAGCAGCCAAGATCCTCCAGGGGCCCCAGCTATTTACTATTTGAACACTGAAGCTTTCTTT.

The V call is TRBV5-1, the J call TRBJ2-7; 14 bases map to TRBD2. V shed 4 bases, J shed 2 bases, and the junction held 8 bases outside the gene matches. Germline CDR1 reads SGHRS; CDR2 reads YFSETQ. The CDR3 sequence is 17 residues long. CDR3 DNA sequence: TGCGCCAGCAGCCATTGGACTAGCGGGAGGACCCCCTACGAGCAGTACTTC. This gives the protein CASSHWTSGRTPYEQYF.